These 4 T cell receptor beta chains were all obtained from the same sample, sequenced in a study of cytomegalovirus exposure and HLA in healthy donors. Use of 60 Vbeta and 13 Jbeta primers characterized the PCR. The repertoire was sequenced with immunoSEQ multiplex PCR; TCRdb's copy has only in-frame clones and lacks some. The sample lists some 120,000 clones; under 85% were seen once. The sequenced sample consisted of PBMCs. All receptors derive from a woman aged 45-65 years in good health and CMV-seropositive.

V gene TRBV25-1 combines with J gene TRBJ1-2; the match to TRBD1 covers 8 bases. From germline, CDR1 is MGHDK and CDR2 SYGVNS. The CDR3 consists of 13 residues. V gave up 5 bases and J gave up 7 bases; unmatched junction bases: 6. CDR3 DNA: TGTGCCAGCAGTAGGCAGGGGGCGGGTGGCTACACCTTC. Translation gives CASSRQGAGGYTF.

This clone has a handful of counts. The chain has TRBV4-2 and TRBJ1-3; 8 bases fit TRBD1. CDR3 length: 15 residues. The trim removed 2 bases at V and 4 bases at J, leaving 4 bases unmatched. CDR1 and CDR2 from the germline V gene are LGHNA and YNFKEQ. The CDR3 nucleotides read TGTGCCAGCAGCCAAAGGACAGGGAAAGGAAACACCATATATTTT. Translation: CASSQRTGKGNTIYF.

The V call is TRBV5-1, the J call TRBJ2-3, with unresolved D. Germline V gene sequence: CDR1 SGHRS, CDR2 YFSETQ. This CDR3 has 15 amino acids. Trimming removed 0 bases from V and 0 bases from J, with 8 bases in between. The DNA of the CDR3 is TGCGCCAGCAGCTTGGGCAGTATTAGCACAGATACGCAGTATTTT. Its protein product is CASSLGSISTDTQYF.

The CDR3 protein is CASSSWGQNTDTQYF. The CDR3 DNA is TGTGCCAGCAGTTCCTGGGGCCAGAACACAGATACGCAGTATTTT. The V gene is TRBV7-6, the J gene TRBJ2-3; D may be TRBD1 (5 bases). This CDR3 is 15 amino acids long. V gave up 6 bases and J gave up 2 bases, with 15 bases separating them. Germline V gene lookup returns CDR1 SGHVS and CDR2 FNYEAQ.